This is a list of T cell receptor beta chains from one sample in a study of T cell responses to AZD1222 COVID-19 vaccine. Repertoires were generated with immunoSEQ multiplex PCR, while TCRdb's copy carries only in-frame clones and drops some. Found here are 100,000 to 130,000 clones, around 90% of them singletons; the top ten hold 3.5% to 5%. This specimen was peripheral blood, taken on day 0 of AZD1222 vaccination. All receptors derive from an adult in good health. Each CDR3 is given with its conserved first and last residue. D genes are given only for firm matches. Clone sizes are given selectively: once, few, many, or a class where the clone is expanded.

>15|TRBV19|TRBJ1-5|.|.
CASSFPRETNQPQHF
TGTGCCAGTAGTTTCCCCAGGGAAACTAATCAGCCCCAGCATTTT
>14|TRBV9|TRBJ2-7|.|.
CASSVELESYEQYF
TGTGCCAGCAGCGTAGAGCTAGAGTCCTACGAGCAGTACTTC
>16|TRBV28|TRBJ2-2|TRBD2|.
CASTGLSGSRTGELFF
TGTGCCAGCACTGGGCTTAGCGGGAGTAGAACCGGGGAGCTGTTTTTT
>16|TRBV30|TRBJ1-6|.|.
CAWSDWESSYNSPLHF
TGTGCCTGGAGTGATTGGGAAAGCTCCTATAATTCACCCCTCCACTTT
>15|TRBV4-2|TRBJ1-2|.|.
CASSRGDRFNYGYTF
TGTGCCAGCAGCCGGGGGGATCGGTTTAACTATGGCTACACCTTC
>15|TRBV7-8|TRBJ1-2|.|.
CASSLERASNYGYTF
TGTGCCAGCAGCTTAGAGAGGGCCTCTAACTATGGCTACACCTTC
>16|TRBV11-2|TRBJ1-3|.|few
CASSFRWPSSGNTIYF
TGTGCCAGCAGTTTTAGGTGGCCTAGCTCTGGAAACACCATATATTTT
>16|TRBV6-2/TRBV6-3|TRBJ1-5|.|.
CASSYSLGRFNQPQHF
TGTGCCAGCAGTTACTCGCTCGGACGGTTTAATCAGCCCCAGCATTTT
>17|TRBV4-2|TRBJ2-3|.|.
CASSQDQGGDLLDTQYF
TGTGCCAGCAGCCAAGATCAGGGGGGAGACTTACTAGATACGCAGTATTTT
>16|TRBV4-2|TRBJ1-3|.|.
CASSQDPGQTGNTIYF
TGTGCCAGCAGCCAAGATCCCGGGCAGACTGGAAACACCATATATTTT
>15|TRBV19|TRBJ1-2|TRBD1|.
CASSKQGVENYGYTF
TGTGCCAGTAGTAAACAGGGGGTTGAGAACTATGGCTACACCTTC
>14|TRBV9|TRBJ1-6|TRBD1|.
CASSVTGVHSPLHF
TGTGCCAGCAGCGTTACAGGGGTGCACTCACCCCTCCACTTT
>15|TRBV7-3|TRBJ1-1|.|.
CASSLTGTQNTEAFF
TGTGCCAGCAGCTTAACCGGGACACAGAACACTGAAGCTTTCTTT
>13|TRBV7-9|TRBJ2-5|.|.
CASSPGSWETQYF
TGTGCCAGCAGCCCCGGGTCTTGGGAGACCCAGTACTTC
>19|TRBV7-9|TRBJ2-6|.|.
CASSHSAWGKRSGANVLTF
TGTGCCAGCAGCCACTCCGCCTGGGGGAAACGGTCTGGGGCCAACGTCCTGACTTTC
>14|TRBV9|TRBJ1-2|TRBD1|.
CASSEGARNYGYTF
TGTGCCAGCAGCGAGGGGGCTCGTAACTATGGCTACACCTTC
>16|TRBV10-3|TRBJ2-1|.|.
CAISDIVAGKGNEQFF
TGTGCCATCAGTGATATAGTGGCAGGGAAAGGCAATGAGCAGTTCTTC
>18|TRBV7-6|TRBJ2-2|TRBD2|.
CASSFGTSGSSDTGELFF
TGTGCCAGCAGCTTTGGGACTAGCGGGAGCTCAGACACCGGGGAGCTGTTTTTT
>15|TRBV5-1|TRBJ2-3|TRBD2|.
CASSKSGGRQDTQYF
TGCGCCAGCAGCAAGTCGGGGGGGAGACAAGATACGCAGTATTTT
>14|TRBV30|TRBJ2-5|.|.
CAWSPRPSQETQYF
TGTGCCTGGAGTCCCAGACCGAGCCAAGAGACCCAGTACTTC
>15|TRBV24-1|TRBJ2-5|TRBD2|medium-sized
CATSEVGLARETQYF
TGTGCCACCAGTGAGGTAGGACTAGCGAGAGAGACCCAGTACTTC
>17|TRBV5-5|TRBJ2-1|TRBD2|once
CASSFTASGRNGNEQFF
TGTGCCAGCAGCTTTACGGCTAGCGGGAGGAACGGGAATGAGCAGTTCTTC
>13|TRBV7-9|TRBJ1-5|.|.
CASSLGENQPQHF
TGTGCCAGCAGCTTAGGGGAGAATCAGCCCCAGCATTTT
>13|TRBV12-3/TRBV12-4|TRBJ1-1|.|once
CASGLQGDTEAFF
TGTGCCAGCGGGTTACAGGGTGACACTGAAGCTTTCTTT
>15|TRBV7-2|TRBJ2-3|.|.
CASSLASSRTDTQYF
TGTGCCAGCAGCTTAGCGTCGAGCCGCACAGATACGCAGTATTTT
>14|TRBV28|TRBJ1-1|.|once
CASSSHLLDSEAFF
TGTGCCAGCAGTTCACATCTGCTAGACAGCGAAGCTTTCTTT
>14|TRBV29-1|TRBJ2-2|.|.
CSVVQGANTGELFF
TGCAGCGTTGTCCAGGGTGCGAACACCGGGGAGCTGTTTTTT
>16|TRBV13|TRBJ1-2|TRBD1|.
CASSLTGQGVNYGYTF
TGTGCCAGCAGCTTAACGGGACAGGGGGTAAACTATGGCTACACCTTC
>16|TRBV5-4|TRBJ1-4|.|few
CASSLEGVRTNEKLFF
TGTGCCAGCAGCTTGGAAGGGGTCAGGACTAATGAAAAACTGTTTTTT
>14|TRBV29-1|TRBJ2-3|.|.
CSVDPIEGPDTQYF
TGCAGCGTTGATCCAATTGAGGGTCCAGATACGCAGTATTTT
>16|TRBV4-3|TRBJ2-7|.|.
CASSQDRGQVSYEQYF
TGCGCCAGCAGCCAAGATCGCGGGCAGGTTTCCTACGAGCAGTACTTC
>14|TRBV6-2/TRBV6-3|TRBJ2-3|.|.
CASSYSSDTDTQYF
TGTGCCAGCAGTTACAGTAGCGACACAGATACGCAGTATTTT
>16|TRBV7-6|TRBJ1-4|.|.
CASSLGGGQGSEKLFF
TGTGCCAGCAGCTTAGGGGGGGGACAAGGGAGTGAAAAACTGTTTTTT
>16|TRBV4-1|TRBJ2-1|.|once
CASSQVSRGVGNEQFF
TGCGCCAGCAGCCAAGTTTCGAGAGGAGTGGGGAATGAGCAGTTCTTC
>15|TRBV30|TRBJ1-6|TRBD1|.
CAWSDTGQGAWALHF
TGTGCCTGGAGTGACACGGGACAGGGGGCTTGGGCCCTCCACTTT
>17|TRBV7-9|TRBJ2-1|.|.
CASSLLARLSSYNEQFF
TGTGCCAGCAGCTTACTGGCGCGGTTGAGCTCCTACAATGAGCAGTTCTTC
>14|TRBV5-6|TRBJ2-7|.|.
CASLRGLKTNEQYF
TGTGCCAGCCTCCGGGGGCTAAAAACCAACGAGCAGTACTTC
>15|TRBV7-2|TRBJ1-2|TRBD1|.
CASRYGQGANYGYTF
TGTGCCAGCAGATACGGACAGGGTGCGAACTATGGCTACACCTTC
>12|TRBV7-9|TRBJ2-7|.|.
CASSLGAYEQYF
TGTGCCAGCAGCCTGGGGGCCTACGAGCAGTACTTC